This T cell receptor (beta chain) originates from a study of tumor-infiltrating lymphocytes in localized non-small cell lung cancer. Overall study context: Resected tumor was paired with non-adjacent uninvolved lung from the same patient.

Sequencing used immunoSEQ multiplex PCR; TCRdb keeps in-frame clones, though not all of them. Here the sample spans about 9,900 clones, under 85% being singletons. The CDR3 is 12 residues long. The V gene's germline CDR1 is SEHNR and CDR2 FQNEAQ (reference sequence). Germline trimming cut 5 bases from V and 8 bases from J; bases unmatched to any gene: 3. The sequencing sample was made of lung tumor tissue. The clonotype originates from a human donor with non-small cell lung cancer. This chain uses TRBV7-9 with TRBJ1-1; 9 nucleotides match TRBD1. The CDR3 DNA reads TGTGCCAGCAGCCCTGACAGGGGGGAAGCTTTCTTT. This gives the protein CASSPDRGEAFF.